The entry that follows covers one TCR beta chain sequence. No antigen is known for it. This entry belongs to a study of T cells in Graves' hyperthyroidism and ophthalmopathy. At the level of the study: Staff took peripheral blood when the initial diagnosis was made, before any treatment began.

In germline, CDR1 is MDHEN, CDR2 SYDVKM. CDR3 size: 20 residues. Trimming pared 3 bases from V and 1 base from J, leaving 24 bases between. Orbital computed tomography and thyroid ultrasound, together with serum TRAb and thyroxine and clinical symptoms, were used for diagnoses. Regarding the study as a whole: The model forecast ophthalmopathy, anticipating it by a median about 6.5 months before onset. Blood also held most thyroid clonotypes expanded beyond 0.001.

What was amplified from RNA transcripts were TCR beta CDR3 regions. The TCR CDR3 first-round RT-PCR relied on the HTBI primer set. TCRdb fed the multiplex PCR reads into MiXCR, producing one record per CDR3 protein. The table has 600,000 to 700,000 distinct CDR3 sequences, roughly 14% seen once; the top ten hold roughly 4.3%. The chain joins TRBV28 to TRBJ2-2; TRBD2 might be the D (5 bases). The sequencing sample was made of blood. The source of this sequence is a woman in her thirties or forties with Graves' ophthalmopathy. The chain's CDR3 is CASSFSLSHWRQVNTGELFF. DNA for the CDR3: TGTGCCAGCAGTTTTTCTCTCTCACACTGGAGGCAGGTGAACACCGGGGAGCTGTTTTTT.